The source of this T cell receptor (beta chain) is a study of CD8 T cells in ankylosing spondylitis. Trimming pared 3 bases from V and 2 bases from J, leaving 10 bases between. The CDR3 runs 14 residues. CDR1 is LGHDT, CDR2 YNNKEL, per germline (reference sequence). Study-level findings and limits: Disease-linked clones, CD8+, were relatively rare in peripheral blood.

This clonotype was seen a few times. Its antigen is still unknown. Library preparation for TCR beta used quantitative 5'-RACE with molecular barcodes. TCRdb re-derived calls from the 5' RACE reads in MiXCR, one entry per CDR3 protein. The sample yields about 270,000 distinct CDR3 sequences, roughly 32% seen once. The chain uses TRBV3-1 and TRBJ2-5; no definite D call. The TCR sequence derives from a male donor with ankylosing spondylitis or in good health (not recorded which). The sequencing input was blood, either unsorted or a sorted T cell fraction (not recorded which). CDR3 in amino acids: CASSHRSRQETQYF. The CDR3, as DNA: TGTGCCAGCAGCCATAGATCTCGACAAGAGACCCAGTACTTC.